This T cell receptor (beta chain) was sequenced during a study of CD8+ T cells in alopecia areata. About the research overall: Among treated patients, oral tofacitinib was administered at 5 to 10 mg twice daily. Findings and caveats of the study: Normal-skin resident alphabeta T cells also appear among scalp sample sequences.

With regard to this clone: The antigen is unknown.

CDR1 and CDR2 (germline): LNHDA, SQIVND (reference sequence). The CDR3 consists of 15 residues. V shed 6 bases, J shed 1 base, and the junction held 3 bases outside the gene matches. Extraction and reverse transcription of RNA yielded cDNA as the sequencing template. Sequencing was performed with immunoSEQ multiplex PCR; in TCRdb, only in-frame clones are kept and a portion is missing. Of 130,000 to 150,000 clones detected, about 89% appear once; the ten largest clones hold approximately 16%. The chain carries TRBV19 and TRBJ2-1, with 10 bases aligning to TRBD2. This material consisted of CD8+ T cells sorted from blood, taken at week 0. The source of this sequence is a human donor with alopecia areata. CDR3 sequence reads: CASRRTSGSYNEQFF. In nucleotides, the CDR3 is TGTGCCAGTAGACGGACTAGCGGTTCCTACAATGAGCAGTTCTTC.